The 9 T cell receptor beta chains below come from one sample, sequenced in a study of resident and recirculating memory T cells in vitiligo. Profiled with immunoSEQ multiplex PCR; TCRdb holds only in-frame clones, not every one. The table includes 72,000 or so clones, roughly nine tenths detected once. The specimen sequenced was blood. The origin of the receptors is a male donor with vitiligo.

The chain employs TRBV19 and TRBJ1-5; D not resolved. The CDR3 is 15 residues long. Trimming pared 7 bases from V and 8 bases from J, leaving 21 bases between. CDR1 LNHDA and CDR2 SQIVND come from the germline V gene (reference sequence). In DNA, the CDR3 is TGTGCCAGTACCTTGGTGTTTCGAGGGTTTGAGCCCCAGCATTTT. Protein sequence: CASTLVFRGFEPQHF.

V and J are TRBV27 and TRBJ2-7, with D possibly TRBD2 on 5 matching bases. V lost 5 bases and J lost 4, with 15 bases in between. Germline CDR1 MNHEY, CDR2 SMNVEV (reference sequence). CDR3 length: 14 amino acids. In nucleotides, the CDR3 is TGTGCCAGCAGTATCTTCCCGGGGTCATACGAGCAGTACTTC. This sequence encodes CASSIFPGSYEQYF.

This chain links TRBV28 with TRBJ1-5, with 9 positions matching TRBD1. Germline assignment: CDR1 MDHEN and CDR2 SYDVKM. This CDR3 is 16 amino acids long. The J segment lost 7 bases and the V segment lost 8 bases, leaving 15 bases of the junction unmatched. The DNA for the CDR3 is TGTGCCAGCCCCTGGGCCAGGACAGGGGAACAACAGCCCCAGCATTTT. Its translation: CASPWARTGEQQPQHF.

This CDR3 reads CASSQDPREKNIQYF. The CDR3 DNA sequence: TGTGCCAGCAGCCAAGATCCTAGGGAGAAAAACATTCAGTACTTC. This chain joins TRBV14 and TRBJ2-4, with a weak D call TRBD2 (5 bases). CDR1 and CDR2 from the germline V gene are SGHDN and FVKESK. The CDR3 consists of 15 residues. With 0 bases removed from V and 4 bases from J, the gap between germline ends came to 10 bases.

The V gene is TRBV27, the J gene TRBJ2-1, with D perhaps matching TRBD2 (5 bases). Trimming took off 9 bases at V and 9 bases at J, with 15 bases between the two ends. The CDR3 consists of 12 residues. The germline gives CDR1 MNHEY, CDR2 SMNVEV (reference sequence). The CDR3 DNA is TGTGCCAGTGCCCGGGGAAAGGGTGAGCAGTTCTTC. It is translated as CASARGKGEQFF.

This rearrangement joins TRBV5-1 to TRBJ1-1; 9 positions agree with TRBD1. CDR3 length equals 13 residues. The J segment lost 6 bases and the V segment lost 2 bases, leaving 2 bases of the junction unmatched. Looked up from germline, CDR1 is SGHRS and CDR2 is YFSETQ. CDR3 in DNA: TGCGCCAGCAGCTTACAGGGGGCCGCTGAAGCTTTCTTT. Translating gives CASSLQGAAEAFF.

V and J are TRBV19 and TRBJ1-4; D call uncertain. This CDR3 region has 12 residues. The V end lost 6 bases, the J end lost 7 bases, and 9 bases lay between the germline ends. The germline CDR1 and CDR2 sequences are LNHDA and SQIVND (reference sequence). CDR3 nucleotides: TGTGCCAGTAGCCGCCGGAGTGAAAAACTGTTTTTT. Translation: CASSRRSEKLFF.

The chain has TRBV5-4 and TRBJ2-4; 8 bases map to TRBD2. The CDR3 has 15 residues. CDR1 is SGHNT and CDR2 is YYREEE in the germline V gene (reference sequence). Trimming removed 1 base from V and 0 bases from J; junction bases left unmatched: 0. The CDR3 sequence is CASSLSGRAKNIQYF. The CDR3 nucleotides are TGTGCCAGCAGCTTGAGCGGGAGAGCCAAAAACATTCAGTACTTC.

A single count supports this clone. The V call is TRBV2, the J call TRBJ2-1; TRBD1 aligns across 9 bases. The CDR3 contains 15 residues. The germline V gene encodes CDR1 SNHLY and CDR2 FYNNEI. Losses at the gene ends were 6 bases for V and 4 bases for J; bases not matched to a gene: 7. The CDR3 sequence: CASSLGTGRYNEQFF. In nucleotides, the CDR3 is TGTGCCAGCAGCCTTGGGACAGGGCGTTACAATGAGCAGTTCTTC.